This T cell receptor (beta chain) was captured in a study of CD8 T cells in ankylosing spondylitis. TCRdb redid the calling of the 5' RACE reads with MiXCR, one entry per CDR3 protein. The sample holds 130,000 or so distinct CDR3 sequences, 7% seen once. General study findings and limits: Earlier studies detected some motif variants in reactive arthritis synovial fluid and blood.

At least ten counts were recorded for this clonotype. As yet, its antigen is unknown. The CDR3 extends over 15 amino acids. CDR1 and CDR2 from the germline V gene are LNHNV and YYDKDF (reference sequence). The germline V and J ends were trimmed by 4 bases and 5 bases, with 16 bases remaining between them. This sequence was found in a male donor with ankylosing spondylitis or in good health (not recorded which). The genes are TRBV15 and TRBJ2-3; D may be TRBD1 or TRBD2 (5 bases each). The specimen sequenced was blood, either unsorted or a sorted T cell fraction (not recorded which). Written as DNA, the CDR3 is TGTGCCACCAGCAAGTGGGACCGGGACCAAGATACGCAGTATTTT. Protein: CATSKWDRDQDTQYF.